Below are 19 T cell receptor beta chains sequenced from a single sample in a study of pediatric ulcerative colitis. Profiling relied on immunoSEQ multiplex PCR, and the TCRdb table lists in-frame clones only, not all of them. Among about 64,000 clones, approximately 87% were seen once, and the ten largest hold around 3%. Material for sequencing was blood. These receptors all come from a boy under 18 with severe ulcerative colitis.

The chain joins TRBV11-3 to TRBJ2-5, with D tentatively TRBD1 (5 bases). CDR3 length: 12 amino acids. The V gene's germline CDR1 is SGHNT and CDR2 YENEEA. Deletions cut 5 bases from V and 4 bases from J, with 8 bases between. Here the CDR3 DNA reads TGTGCCAGCAGCCTTAGGGGAGAGACCCAGTACTTC. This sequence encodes CASSLRGETQYF.

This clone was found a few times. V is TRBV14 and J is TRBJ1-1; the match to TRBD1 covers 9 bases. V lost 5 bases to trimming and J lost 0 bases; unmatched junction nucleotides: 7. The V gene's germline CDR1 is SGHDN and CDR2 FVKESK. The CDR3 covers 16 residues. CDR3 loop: CASSVGQGLMNTEAFF. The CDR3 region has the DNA TGTGCCAGCAGCGTGGGACAGGGTTTGATGAACACTGAAGCTTTCTTT.

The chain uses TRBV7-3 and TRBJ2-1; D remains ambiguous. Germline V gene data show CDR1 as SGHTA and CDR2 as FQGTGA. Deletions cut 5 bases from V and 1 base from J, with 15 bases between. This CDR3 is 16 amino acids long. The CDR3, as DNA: TGTGCCAGCAGCCCGTTTCGAAGTGGGTCCTACAATGAGCAGTTCTTC. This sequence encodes CASSPFRSGSYNEQFF.

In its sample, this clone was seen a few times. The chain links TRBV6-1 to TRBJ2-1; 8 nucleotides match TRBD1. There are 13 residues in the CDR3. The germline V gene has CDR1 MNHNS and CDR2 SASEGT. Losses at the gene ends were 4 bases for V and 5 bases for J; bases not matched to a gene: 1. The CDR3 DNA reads TGTGCCAGCAGTGCGGGACAGGACAATGAGCAGTTCTTC. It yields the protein CASSAGQDNEQFF.

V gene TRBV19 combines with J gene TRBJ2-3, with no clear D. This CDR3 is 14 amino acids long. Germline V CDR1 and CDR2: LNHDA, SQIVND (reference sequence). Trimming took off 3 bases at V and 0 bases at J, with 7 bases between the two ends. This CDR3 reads CASSIQLSTDTQYF. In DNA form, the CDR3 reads TGTGCCAGTAGTATTCAACTAAGCACAGATACGCAGTATTTT.

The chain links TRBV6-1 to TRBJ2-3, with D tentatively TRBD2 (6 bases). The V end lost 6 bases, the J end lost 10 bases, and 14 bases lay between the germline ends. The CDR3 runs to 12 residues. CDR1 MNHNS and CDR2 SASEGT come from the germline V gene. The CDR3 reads CASSERRDAQYF. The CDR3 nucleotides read TGTGCCAGCAGCGAGAGGAGGGATGCGCAGTATTTT.

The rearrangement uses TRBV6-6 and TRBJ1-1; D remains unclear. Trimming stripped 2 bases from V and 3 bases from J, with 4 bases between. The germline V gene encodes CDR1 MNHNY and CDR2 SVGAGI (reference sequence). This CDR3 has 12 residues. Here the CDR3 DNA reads TGTGCCAGCAGTTACAGGGACACTGAAGCTTTCTTT. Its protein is CASSYRDTEAFF.

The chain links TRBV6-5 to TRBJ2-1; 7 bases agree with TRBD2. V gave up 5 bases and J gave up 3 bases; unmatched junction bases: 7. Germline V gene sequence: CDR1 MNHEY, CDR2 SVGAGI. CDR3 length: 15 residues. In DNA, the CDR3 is TGTGCCAGCAGTGGGGCGGGAGAGTACTACAATGAGCAGTTCTTC. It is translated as CASSGAGEYYNEQFF.

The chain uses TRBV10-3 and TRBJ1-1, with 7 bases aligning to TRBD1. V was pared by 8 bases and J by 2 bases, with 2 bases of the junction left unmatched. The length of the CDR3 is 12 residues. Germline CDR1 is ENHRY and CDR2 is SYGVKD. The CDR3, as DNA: TGTGCCATCCGGGACAGTAACACTGAAGCTTTCTTT. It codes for CAIRDSNTEAFF.

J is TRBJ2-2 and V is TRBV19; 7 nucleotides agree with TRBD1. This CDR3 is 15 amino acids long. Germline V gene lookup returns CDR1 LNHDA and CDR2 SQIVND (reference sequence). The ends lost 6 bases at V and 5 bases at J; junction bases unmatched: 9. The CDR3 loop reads CASSNRGKRTGELFF. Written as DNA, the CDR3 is TGTGCCAGTAGCAACAGGGGCAAAAGGACCGGGGAGCTGTTTTTT. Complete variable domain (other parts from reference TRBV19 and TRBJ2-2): DGGITQSPKYLFRKEGQNVTLSCEQNLNHDAMYWYRQDPGQGLRLIYYSQIVNDFQKGDIAEGYSVSREKKESFPLTVTSAQKNPTAFYLCASSNRGKRTGELFFGEGSRLTVL.

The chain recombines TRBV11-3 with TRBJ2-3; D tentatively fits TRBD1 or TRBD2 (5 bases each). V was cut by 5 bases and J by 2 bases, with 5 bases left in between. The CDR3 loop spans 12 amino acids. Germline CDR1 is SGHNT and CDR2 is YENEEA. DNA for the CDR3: TGTGCCAGCAGCGGGACCACAGATACGCAGTATTTT. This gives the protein CASSGTTDTQYF.

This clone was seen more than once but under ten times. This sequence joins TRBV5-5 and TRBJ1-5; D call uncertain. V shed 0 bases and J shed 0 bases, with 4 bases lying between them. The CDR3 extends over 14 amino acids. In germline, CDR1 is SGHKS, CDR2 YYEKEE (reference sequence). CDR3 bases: TGTGCCAGCAGCTTGGATGATAGCAATCAGCCCCAGCATTTT. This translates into CASSLDDSNQPQHF.

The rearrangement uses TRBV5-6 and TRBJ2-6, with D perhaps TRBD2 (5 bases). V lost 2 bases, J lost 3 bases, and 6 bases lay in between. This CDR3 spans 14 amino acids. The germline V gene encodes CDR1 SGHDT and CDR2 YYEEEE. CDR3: CASSFGVGANVLTF. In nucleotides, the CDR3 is TGTGCCAGCAGCTTCGGGGTTGGGGCCAACGTCCTGACTTTC.

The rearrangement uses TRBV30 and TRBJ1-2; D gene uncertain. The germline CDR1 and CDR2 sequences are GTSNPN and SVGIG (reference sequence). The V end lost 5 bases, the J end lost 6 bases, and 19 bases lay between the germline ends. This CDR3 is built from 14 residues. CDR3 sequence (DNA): TGTGCCTGGGTCGGGGAGCTTACGTCCAATGGCTACACCTTC. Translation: CAWVGELTSNGYTF.

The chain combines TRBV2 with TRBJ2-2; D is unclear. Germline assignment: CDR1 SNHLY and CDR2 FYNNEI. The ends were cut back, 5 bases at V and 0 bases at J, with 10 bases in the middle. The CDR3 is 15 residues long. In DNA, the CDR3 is TGTGCCAGCAGTCCTTCCACTACGAACACCGGGGAGCTGTTTTTT. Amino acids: CASSPSTTNTGELFF.

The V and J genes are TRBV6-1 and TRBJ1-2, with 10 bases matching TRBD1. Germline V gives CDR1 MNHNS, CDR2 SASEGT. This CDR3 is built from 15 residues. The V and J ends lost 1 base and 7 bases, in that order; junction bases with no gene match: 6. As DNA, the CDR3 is TGTGCCAGCAGTGAAGTTCGGACAGGGGGGATTGGCTACACCTTC. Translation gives CASSEVRTGGIGYTF.

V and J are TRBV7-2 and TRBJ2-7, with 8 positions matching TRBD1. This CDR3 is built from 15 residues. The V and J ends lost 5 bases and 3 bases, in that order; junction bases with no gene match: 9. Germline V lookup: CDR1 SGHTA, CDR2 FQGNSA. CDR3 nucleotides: TGTGCCAGCAGCCCAGAACAGGGGGGAGTCTACGAGCAGTACTTC. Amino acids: CASSPEQGGVYEQYF.

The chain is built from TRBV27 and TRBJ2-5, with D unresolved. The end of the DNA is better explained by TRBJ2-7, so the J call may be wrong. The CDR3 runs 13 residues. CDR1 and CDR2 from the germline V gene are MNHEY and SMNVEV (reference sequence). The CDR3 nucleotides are TGTGCCAGCAGTAAGCACAACTCCTACGAGCAGTACTTC. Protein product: CASSKHNSYEQYF.

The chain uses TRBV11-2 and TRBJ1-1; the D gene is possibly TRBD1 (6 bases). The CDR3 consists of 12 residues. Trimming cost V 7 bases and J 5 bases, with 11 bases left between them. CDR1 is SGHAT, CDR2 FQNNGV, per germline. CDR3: CASIIGGTEAFF. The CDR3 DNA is TGTGCCAGCATCATAGGGGGTACTGAAGCTTTCTTT.